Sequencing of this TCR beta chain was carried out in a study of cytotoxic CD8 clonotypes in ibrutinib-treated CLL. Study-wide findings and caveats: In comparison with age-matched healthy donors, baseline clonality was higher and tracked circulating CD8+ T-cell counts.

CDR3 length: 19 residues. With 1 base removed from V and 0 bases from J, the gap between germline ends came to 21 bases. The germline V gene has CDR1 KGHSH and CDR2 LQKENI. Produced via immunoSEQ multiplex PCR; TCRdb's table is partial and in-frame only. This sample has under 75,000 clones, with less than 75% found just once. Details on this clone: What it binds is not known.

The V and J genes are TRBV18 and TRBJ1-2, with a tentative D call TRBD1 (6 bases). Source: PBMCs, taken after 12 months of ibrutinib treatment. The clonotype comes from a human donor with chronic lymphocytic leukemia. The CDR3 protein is CASSPRSQRGGNSNYGYTF. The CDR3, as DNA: TGTGCCAGCTCACCACGATCACAGAGAGGGGGGAACTCTAACTATGGCTACACCTTC.